The rows below give T cell receptor beta chains drawn from one sample of a study of T cell repertoires in cytomegalovirus infection. MiXCR was run by TCRdb on the reads, yielding one entry per CDR3 protein. This sample carries roughly 45,000 distinct CDR3 sequences, approximately 22% of them seen once, and the ten largest clones take 18%. The antigens these receptors bind are not known. The specimen sequenced was PBMCs, sequenced either directly or after in vitro stimulation (not recorded which). The receptors were gathered from a human donor in good health (CMV status not recorded). Some clones in this sample may be carry-over from other donors' samples. Both conserved end residues are part of each CDR3. The D gene is left open where the match is weak. Part of the rows lack a size; the others show once, few, many or a class for expanded clones.

j_call: TRBJ2-7; clone_size: few; d_call: -; v_call: TRBV5-6; cdr3_nt: TGTGCCAGCAGCTTGGGGGCGCAATCCTACGAGCAGTACTTC; cdr3_aa: CASSLGAQSYEQYF
j_call: TRBJ1-2; clone_size: many; d_call: -; v_call: TRBV7-9; cdr3_nt: TGTGCCAGCAGCGACTCGGGGGACTACTATGGCTACACCTTC; cdr3_aa: CASSDSGDYYGYTF
j_call: TRBJ1-2; clone_size: medium-sized; d_call: TRBD1; v_call: TRBV12-3/TRBV12-4; cdr3_nt: TGTGCCAGCAGTTTCGGACAGGCGAGCTATGGCTACACCTTC; cdr3_aa: CASSFGQASYGYTF
j_call: TRBJ2-3; clone_size: many; d_call: -; v_call: TRBV4-1; cdr3_nt: TGCGCCAGCAGCCAAGTGTTCGTTCCAGATACGCAGTATTTT; cdr3_aa: CASSQVFVPDTQYF
j_call: TRBJ2-1; clone_size: medium-sized; d_call: -; v_call: TRBV27; cdr3_nt: TGTGCCAGCAGTGGCGGGACGAGGAAATGGAATGAGCAGTTCTTC; cdr3_aa: CASSGGTRKWNEQFF
j_call: TRBJ1-1; clone_size: few; d_call: -; v_call: TRBV6-1; cdr3_nt: TGTGCCAGCCCCTCGGGATGGGGCGCTGAAGCTTTCTTT; cdr3_aa: CASPSGWGAEAFF
j_call: TRBJ2-1; clone_size: -; d_call: -; v_call: TRBV20-1; cdr3_nt: TGCAGTGTTCCGGGCCCCCTGAGGGACTACAATGAGCAGTTCTTC; cdr3_aa: CSVPGPLRDYNEQFF
j_call: TRBJ2-5; clone_size: -; d_call: -; v_call: TRBV2; cdr3_nt: TGTGCCAGCACCCGAGGGCGGGAAGAGACCCAGTACTTC; cdr3_aa: CASTRGREETQYF
j_call: TRBJ2-7; clone_size: few; d_call: -; v_call: TRBV6-2/TRBV6-3; cdr3_nt: TGTGCCAGCAGTTACGGGGGAGTGCCCTCCTACGAGCAGTACTTC; cdr3_aa: CASSYGGVPSYEQYF
j_call: TRBJ1-1; clone_size: many; d_call: -; v_call: TRBV19; cdr3_nt: TGTGCCAGTAGTATGGGAGTGGTTGCTTTCTTT; cdr3_aa: CASSMGVVAFF
j_call: TRBJ2-1; clone_size: -; d_call: TRBD2; v_call: TRBV9; cdr3_nt: TGTGCCAGCAGCGTTCAGGCTAGCGGGTTCGACTCCTACAATGAGCAGTTCTTC; cdr3_aa: CASSVQASGFDSYNEQFF
j_call: TRBJ2-1; clone_size: many; d_call: TRBD2; v_call: TRBV19; cdr3_nt: TGTGCCAGTAGTGCCACACTAGCGGGGGATACTCAGTTCTTC; cdr3_aa: CASSATLAGDTQFF
j_call: TRBJ2-1; clone_size: -; d_call: TRBD2; v_call: TRBV4-3; cdr3_nt: TGCGCCAGCAGCCCTTTGACTAGCGGTGACAATGAGCAGTTCTTC; cdr3_aa: CASSPLTSGDNEQFF
j_call: TRBJ2-1; clone_size: -; d_call: TRBD2; v_call: TRBV12-3/TRBV12-4; cdr3_nt: TGTGCCAGTAGGACTAGCGGGAGTTACAATGAGCAGTTCTTC; cdr3_aa: CASRTSGSYNEQFF
j_call: TRBJ2-5; clone_size: -; d_call: TRBD1; v_call: TRBV15; cdr3_nt: TGTGCCACCAGCAGTGCACAGGGGGGGACCCAGTACTTC; cdr3_aa: CATSSAQGGTQYF
j_call: TRBJ1-2; clone_size: -; d_call: TRBD1; v_call: TRBV2; cdr3_nt: TGTGCCAGCAGTGAAACAGGGGTTGCTAACTATGGCTACACCTTC; cdr3_aa: CASSETGVANYGYTF
j_call: TRBJ2-7; clone_size: -; d_call: TRBD1; v_call: TRBV11-2; cdr3_nt: TGTGCCAGCAGCTTAGAAGGGACAGGGGTTTACGAGCAGTACTTC; cdr3_aa: CASSLEGTGVYEQYF
j_call: TRBJ2-1; clone_size: many; d_call: TRBD2; v_call: TRBV12-3/TRBV12-4; cdr3_nt: TGTGCCAGCAGTTTCGGGCGGGGTAGCGGGGGCCCAAATGAGCAGTTCTTC; cdr3_aa: CASSFGRGSGGPNEQFF
j_call: TRBJ1-2; clone_size: many; d_call: -; v_call: TRBV7-8; cdr3_nt: TGTGCCAGCAGCTTGGCGGAAAACTATGGCTACACCTTC; cdr3_aa: CASSLAENYGYTF
j_call: TRBJ1-6; clone_size: -; d_call: -; v_call: TRBV12-3/TRBV12-4; cdr3_nt: TGTGCCAGCAGTTGGGGGTGGGGCCCCCTCCACTTT; cdr3_aa: CASSWGWGPLHF
j_call: TRBJ2-7; clone_size: many; d_call: TRBD2; v_call: TRBV12-3/TRBV12-4; cdr3_nt: TGTGCCAGCACCTATAGCGGGAGGGCCTCCGAGCAGTACTTC; cdr3_aa: CASTYSGRASEQYF
j_call: TRBJ2-5; clone_size: many; d_call: TRBD1; v_call: TRBV7-9; cdr3_nt: TGTGCCAGCAGCCTAGAGGGGGCAAATTCGGAGACCCAGTACTTC; cdr3_aa: CASSLEGANSETQYF
j_call: TRBJ2-7; clone_size: many; d_call: -; v_call: TRBV27; cdr3_nt: TGTGCCAGCAGTTTATCGCAAGCCTACGAGCAGTACTTC; cdr3_aa: CASSLSQAYEQYF
j_call: TRBJ2-6; clone_size: -; d_call: TRBD1; v_call: TRBV27; cdr3_nt: TGTGCCAGCAGTCACCGCAGGGGGCCGGAAGGGGCCAACGTCCTGACTTTC; cdr3_aa: CASSHRRGPEGANVLTF
j_call: TRBJ2-5; clone_size: few; d_call: -; v_call: TRBV7-7; cdr3_nt: TGTGCCAGCAGCTTAGTCGGGGAGACCCAGTACTTC; cdr3_aa: CASSLVGETQYF
j_call: TRBJ2-7; clone_size: -; d_call: -; v_call: TRBV6-5; cdr3_nt: TGTGCCAGCAGTTACCTGCAGGGGACCTACGAGCAGTACTTC; cdr3_aa: CASSYLQGTYEQYF
j_call: TRBJ2-3; clone_size: -; d_call: -; v_call: TRBV2; cdr3_nt: TGTGCCAGCAGTGTGTTGAGCACCACAGATACGCAGTATTTT; cdr3_aa: CASSVLSTTDTQYF
j_call: TRBJ2-1; clone_size: -; d_call: -; v_call: TRBV20-1; cdr3_nt: TGCAGTGCTAATTCGGGACGGCGGGGATACAATGAGCAGTTCTTC; cdr3_aa: CSANSGRRGYNEQFF
j_call: TRBJ2-1; clone_size: -; d_call: TRBD2; v_call: TRBV9; cdr3_nt: TGTGCCAGCAGCGTAGCCTGGGGACTAGGTTCCTACAATGAGCAGTTCTTC; cdr3_aa: CASSVAWGLGSYNEQFF
j_call: TRBJ2-3; clone_size: many; d_call: TRBD2; v_call: TRBV10-3; cdr3_nt: TGTGCCATCAGTGAGAGGCTTGAGCCCCTGGGGCGGGGGGGCACAGATACGCAGTATTTT; cdr3_aa: CAISERLEPLGRGGTDTQYF
j_call: TRBJ1-5; clone_size: large; d_call: -; v_call: TRBV7-2; cdr3_nt: TGTGCCAGCAGCTTCTTTGCGGATAGCAATCAGCCCCAGCATTTT; cdr3_aa: CASSFFADSNQPQHF
j_call: TRBJ2-3; clone_size: -; d_call: TRBD2; v_call: TRBV7-8; cdr3_nt: TGTGCCAGCAGCCCCACTAGCGGCACAGATACGCAGTATTTT; cdr3_aa: CASSPTSGTDTQYF
j_call: TRBJ2-1; clone_size: few; d_call: TRBD1; v_call: TRBV6-5; cdr3_nt: TGTGCCAGCAGTTACTCGCCAGGGGGCAATGAGCAGTTCTTC; cdr3_aa: CASSYSPGGNEQFF
j_call: TRBJ2-7; clone_size: many; d_call: TRBD2; v_call: TRBV20-1; cdr3_nt: TGCAGTGGAGCGGGAGATATCGCGAACGAGCAGTACTTC; cdr3_aa: CSGAGDIANEQYF